A single sample is the source of the 18 T cell receptor beta chains below, sequenced in a study of Ad26.COV2.S vaccination and SARS-CoV-2 variants (dated by TCRdb to the early 2020s). This sample's treatment or condition label indicates: some 19 received Ad26.COV2.S at low or high dose, single or two shots; several received placebo; per-sample allocation not given. Repertoires of vaccine and placebo recipients were sequenced from samples collected on day 63 after the first injection. The library relied on the immunoSEQ multiplex PCR assay. Sourced from immuneACCESS, this table was stored by TCRdb with only in-frame sequences that have V and J called. A share of the clones is absent; for the studies checked, an unresolved V gene accounts for under half, and the remainder has no known explanation. The sample table holds around 450,000 clones, of which 89% were seen once. The ten largest clonotypes hold 2% to 3% of the sample.

The specimen was peripheral blood, collected in a trial of Ad26.COV2.S vaccine versus placebo. Receptor source: a person aged 18-65 years who received the Ad26.COV2.S COVID-19 vaccine or a placebo.

This chain connects TRBV27 to TRBJ2-5; D tentatively reads TRBD1 or TRBD2 (5 bases each). Germline CDR1 and CDR2: MNHEY and SMNVEV (reference sequence). The CDR3 length is 16 residues. Trimming took off 0 bases at V and 0 bases at J, with 11 bases between the two ends. CDR3 sequence: CASSLSGRLYQETQYF. CDR3 nucleotides: TGTGCCAGCAGTTTATCGGGACGATTGTACCAAGAGACCCAGTACTTC.

The chain joins TRBV6-1 to TRBJ2-7, with D maybe TRBD1 (6 bases). The length of the CDR3 is 14 residues. The V end was cut by 2 bases, the J end by 7 bases, with 15 bases between. Germline V gives CDR1 MNHNS, CDR2 SASEGT. The CDR3 nucleotides are TGTGCCAGCAGTGAACGAAACCAGGGGAAAGAGCAGTACTTC. Translation: CASSERNQGKEQYF.

The V call is TRBV4-3, the J call TRBJ1-2; 8 positions match TRBD1. The V segment lost 4 bases and the J segment 4 bases; nucleotides outside the gene matches: 5. Germline CDR1 is LGHNA and CDR2 is YSLEER. The CDR3 extends over 14 amino acids. The CDR3 spells CASSRLGTGYGYTF. CDR3 sequence (DNA): TGCGCCAGCAGCCGCCTGGGGACAGGCTATGGCTACACCTTC.

The chain combines TRBV5-5 with TRBJ2-3; no firm D call. Germline V gene sequence: CDR1 SGHKS, CDR2 YYEKEE (reference sequence). Between the trimmed V and J ends, which lost 3 bases and 0 bases, there was a span of 11 bases. The CDR3 contains 15 residues. CDR3 loop: CASSSGTTSTDTQYF. In DNA, the CDR3 is TGTGCCAGCAGCTCCGGAACAACCAGCACAGATACGCAGTATTTT.

V usage is TRBV12-3 or TRBV12-4 and J usage is TRBJ2-3, with D unclear. The CDR3 totals 13 residues. V was cut by 6 bases and J by 4 bases, with 11 bases left in between. CDR3 residues: CASRSIRADTQYF. The CDR3 bases are TGTGCCAGCAGGAGCATTAGGGCAGATACGCAGTATTTT.

The rearrangement joins TRBV10-3 to TRBJ2-1; D possibly corresponds to TRBD1 (5 bases). CDR3 size: 14 residues. Germline V gene data show CDR1 as ENHRY and CDR2 as SYGVKD. Trimming removed 6 bases from V and 6 bases from J, with 15 bases in between. The CDR3 DNA sequence: TGTGCCATCAGCGCTAGACGGACACCCAATGAGCAGTTCTTC. Protein product: CAISARRTPNEQFF.

The V gene is TRBV13, the J gene TRBJ2-5; the D gene is possibly TRBD2 (7 bases). The CDR3 has 13 residues. Deletions cut 1 base from V and 5 bases from J, with 8 bases between. Germline values: CDR1 PRHDT, CDR2 FYEKMQ (reference sequence). CDR3 amino acids: CASSLEGGETQYF. CDR3 DNA: TGTGCCAGCAGCTTAGAGGGGGGGGAGACCCAGTACTTC.

V is TRBV4-1 and J is TRBJ2-1; TRBD2 is a possible D gene (5 bases). Germline assignment: CDR1 MGHRA and CDR2 YSYEKL. Trimming pared 2 bases from V and 11 bases from J, leaving 7 bases between. This CDR3 spans 11 amino acids. The CDR3 region has the DNA TGCGCCAGCAGCCAACCCGGGAAGCAGTTCTTC. This codes for CASSQPGKQFF.

CDR3 in DNA: TGTGCCAGCAGCTCCACACTTACCTACACAGATACGCAGTATTTT. This codes for CASSSTLTYTDTQYF. This chain uses TRBV11-2 with TRBJ2-3; D call uncertain. The V gene lost 4 bases and the J gene lost 2 bases, with 13 bases spanning the gap. Germline assignment: CDR1 SGHAT and CDR2 FQNNGV. This CDR3 is built from 15 residues. Using reference TRBV11-2 and TRBJ2-3 for the parts outside the CDR3, the full variable domain is EAGVAQSPRYKIIEKRQSVAFWCNPISGHATLYWYQQILGQGPKLLIQFQNNGVVDDSQLPKDRFSAERLKGVDSTLKIQPAKLEDSAVYLCASSSTLTYTDTQYFGPGTRLTVL.

The rearrangement uses TRBV9 and TRBJ1-2, with TRBD1 matching 9 bases. V gave up 0 bases and J gave up 7 bases; unmatched junction bases: 13. The germline gives CDR1 SGDLS, CDR2 YYNGEE. This CDR3 is 17 amino acids long. The CDR3 DNA reads as TGTGCCAGCAGCGTAGACATGAGGACAGGGGCCAATAGTGGCTACACCTTC. This gives the protein CASSVDMRTGANSGYTF. Full variable domain (outside the CDR3, taken from reference TRBV9 and TRBJ1-2): DSGVTQTPKHLITATGQRVTLRCSPRSGDLSVYWYQQSLDQGLQFLIQYYNGEERAKGNILERFSAQQFPDLHSELNLSSLELGDSALYFCASSVDMRTGANSGYTFGSGTRLTVV.

The chain combines TRBV7-2 with TRBJ1-3; D remains unclear. Looked up from germline, CDR1 is SGHTA and CDR2 is FQGNSA. V was cut by 3 bases and J by 0 bases, with 12 bases left in between. The CDR3 runs 16 residues. CDR3 bases: TGTGCCAGCAGCTTCGTATTCGCGGACTCTGGAAACACCATATATTTT. Protein product: CASSFVFADSGNTIYF.

This chain joins TRBV5-1 and TRBJ2-5; 7 bases are shared with TRBD1. In germline, CDR1 is SGHRS, CDR2 YFSETQ. V was clipped by 3 bases and J by 2 bases; unmatched bases: 4. CDR3 length: 14 residues. The CDR3 nucleotides read TGCGCCAGCAGCTCCGGGACAGCTCAAGAGACCCAGTACTTC. This codes for CASSSGTAQETQYF. Based on the CDR3 plus reference TRBV5-1 and TRBJ2-5, the full variable domain is KAGVTQTPRYLIKTRGQQVTLSCSPISGHRSVSWYQQTPGQGLQFLFEYFSETQRNKGNFPGRFSGRQFSNSRSEMNVSTLELGDSALYLCASSSGTAQETQYFGPGTRLLVL.

This clone has more than one count but fewer than ten. This chain links TRBV6-5 with TRBJ2-6; D uncertain. The CDR3 is made up of 16 amino acids. Trimming removed 0 bases from V and 2 bases from J, with 8 bases in between. Germline V CDR1 and CDR2: MNHEY, SVGAGI. This CDR3 reads CASSYSWAAGANVLTF. The CDR3 DNA is TGTGCCAGCAGTTACTCGTGGGCCGCTGGGGCCAACGTCCTGACTTTC.

The sample holds a few counts of this clone. This chain connects TRBV5-1 to TRBJ1-2; 10 bases are a match to TRBD1. Germline CDR1 SGHRS, CDR2 YFSETQ. This CDR3 region has 15 residues. V trimming: 4 bases; J trimming: 6 bases; junction bases outside the gene matches: 9. In DNA, the CDR3 is TGCGCCAGCAGCGGAGGCGCCGGGACAGGGGATGGCTACACCTTC. Its protein product is CASSGGAGTGDGYTF.

The chain joins TRBV28 to TRBJ2-7, with 7 bases identical to TRBD2. The V gene's germline CDR1 is MDHEN and CDR2 SYDVKM. The CDR3 extends over 18 amino acids. The trim removed 5 bases at V and 2 bases at J, leaving 18 bases unmatched. In DNA, the CDR3 is TGTGCCAGCAGTCCCTACAATAGAGGAGGCGGGGGTCCCTACGAGCAGTACTTC. The encoded protein is CASSPYNRGGGGPYEQYF.

V and J are TRBV24-1 and TRBJ2-7; TRBD2 agrees at 7 bases. Germline CDR1 reads KGHDR; CDR2 reads SFDVKD. The CDR3 consists of 15 residues. V lost 0 bases, J lost 3 bases, and 4 bases stayed unmatched. The CDR3 DNA sequence: TGTGCCACCAGTGATTTGACTAGCGAACACTACGAGCAGTACGTC. Translation: CATSDLTSEHYEQYV.

V and J are TRBV18 and TRBJ1-6, with a possible D match to TRBD1 (5 bases). V lost 1 base, J lost 9 bases, and 13 bases lay in between. This CDR3 has 15 amino acids. Germline assignment: CDR1 KGHSH and CDR2 LQKENI. The CDR3 sequence: CASSPLRDVGSPLHF. For the CDR3, the DNA is TGTGCCAGCTCACCACTAAGGGACGTTGGTTCACCCCTCCACTTT.

The chain joins TRBV14 to TRBJ2-1, with D tentatively TRBD2 (6 bases). Germline V lookup: CDR1 SGHDN, CDR2 FVKESK. V was clipped by 4 bases and J by 13 bases, with 14 bases between them. The CDR3 extends over 12 amino acids. This CDR3 reads CASSPRAGIQFF. As DNA, the CDR3 is TGTGCCAGCAGCCCACGCGCGGGAATACAGTTCTTC.